The 28 T cell receptor beta chains presented below share a single source sample, sequenced in a study of tumor-infiltrating lymphocytes in primary liver carcinoma. Co-extracted RNA and DNA came from roughly 20-30 mg of unsorted bulk tissue. With a constant-region primer, TCR beta cDNA was made from 450 to 550 ng of total RNA. Researchers made the TCR beta libraries by running three nested multiplex PCR rounds with slightly modified ARM-PCR. In the first two PCR rounds, TRBV1-TRBV30 forward primers were paired with a C-beta reverse primer, and each round lasted about 9 cycles. TCRdb re-derived calls from the multiplex PCR reads in MiXCR, one entry per CDR3 protein. Here the sample spans under 150,000 distinct CDR3 sequences, 55% to 70% being singletons. Sequenced input: tumor-adjacent normal liver tissue. The receptors were sampled from an older woman with primary liver carcinoma and hepatitis B virus infection.

Concerning this clonotype itself: At one of its ends the junction is not consistent with the germline gene, which may arise from a read error. The chain uses TRBV4-2 and TRBJ2-3; D is possibly TRBD2 (5 bases). The CDR3 is 16 residues long. Germline loops: CDR1 LGHNA, CDR2 YNFKEQ. The CDR3 DNA follows: TGTGCTAGCAGCCAAGAGGGCCAGCATCGGGCAGATACGCAGTATTTT. Encoded protein: CASSQEGQHRADTQYF.

As concerns this clonotype: A read error is possible here, since a much larger clone lies one base away. No conserved phenylalanine or tryptophan is present at the end of the CDR3, so a read error is the likely explanation. The DNA is omitted, as the CDR3 cannot be located on it reliably, and the CDR3 follows TCRdb's listing. The chain employs TRBV5-4 and TRBJ2-7. The CDR3 spans 13 amino acids, including both terminal residues. In germline, CDR1 is SGHNT, CDR2 YYREEE (reference sequence). CDR3 amino acids: CASSLVDGATFTS.

This clonotype has a count of ten or more. The chain couples TRBV12-3 or TRBV12-4 to TRBJ2-1, with D perhaps matching TRBD1 (6 bases). The CDR3 loop spans 15 amino acids. The V gene lost 6 bases and the J gene lost 6 bases, with 18 bases spanning the gap. This chain's CDR3 is CASRPRTGTLNEQFF. Written as DNA, the CDR3 is TGTGCCAGCAGGCCCAGAACCGGGACACTCAATGAGCAGTTCTTC.

A word on this clonotype: Because it lacks the conserved phenylalanine or tryptophan at the end, this CDR3 is likely a read error. This sequence joins TRBV5-4 and TRBJ2-4; unclear D gene. Germline CDR1 is SGHNT and CDR2 is YYREEE (reference sequence). This CDR3 comprises 15 residues. V was trimmed by 4 bases and J by 3 bases, leaving 14 bases between them. The CDR3 DNA reads TGTGCCAGCAGCCACCCGGCAAGCGACAAAAACATTCAGTACCTC. Residues: CASSHPASDKNIQYL.

The V call is TRBV5-6, the J call TRBJ2-7, with 10 bases that match TRBD1. The CDR3 has 14 amino acids. Germline lookup yields CDR1 SGHDT and CDR2 YYEEEE. In DNA, the CDR3 is TGTTCCAACAGCTTGGTCTCTGGGACAGGGGCTGAGTACTTC. Translating it yields CSNSLVSGTGAEYF.

Concerning this clonotype: One end of the junction is discordant with germline, which a read error may explain. This chain connects TRBV12-3 or TRBV12-4 to TRBJ2-1, with D perhaps matching TRBD2 (5 bases). The CDR3 sequence is 14 residues long. CDR3 DNA sequence: TGTGCCAGCAGTATAGCCGCAACTAGTTACGAGCAATTCTTC. Residues: CASSIAATSYEQFF.

A note on this clonotype: An end of the junction differs from the germline gene, which may be a read error. The chain carries TRBV29-1 and TRBJ1-2; no clear D. The CDR3 runs to 12 residues. Per the germline V gene, CDR1 is SQVTM and CDR2 is ANQGSEA. The CDR3 loop reads CSADGSGYSYTF. The CDR3, as DNA: TGCAGCGCTGATGGGAGCGGCTATAGCTACACCTTC.

Worth noting for this clonotype: The junction differs from germline at one of its ends, possibly a read error. V usage is TRBV11-2 and J usage is TRBJ2-4; D remains ambiguous. Looked up from germline, CDR1 is SGHAT and CDR2 is FQNNGV. The CDR3 spans 15 residues. For the CDR3, the DNA is TGTGCCAACAGCCCCCCCTTACGGACCAAAAACATTCAGTACTTC. Its translation: CANSPPLRTKNIQYF. Using reference TRBV11-2 and TRBJ2-4 for the parts outside the CDR3, the full variable domain is EAGVAQSPRYKIIEKRQSVAFWCNPISGHATLYWYQQILGQGPKLLIQFQNNGVVDDSQLPKDRFSAERLKGVDSTLKIQPAKLEDSAVYLCANSPPLRTKNIQYFGAGTRLSVL.

Concerning this clonotype itself: A read error may explain this, as a much larger clone is one base away. The chain combines TRBV28 with TRBJ2-5; the match to TRBD1 covers 12 bases. Germline CDR1 is MDHEN and CDR2 is SYDVKM. The V and J ends lost 6 bases and 5 bases, in that order; junction bases with no gene match: 16. The CDR3 runs 18 residues. In nucleotides, the CDR3 is TGTGCCAGCAGCTCCAGAGGCCACGGGACAGGGGGCTACGAGACCCAGTACTTC. Translated: CASSSRGHGTGGYETQYF.

Points on this clonotype: One end of the junction varies from germline; a read error may be responsible. This chain connects TRBV6-5 to TRBJ2-5; TRBD2 is a possible D gene (5 bases). Germline values: CDR1 MNHEY, CDR2 SVGAGI. CDR3 length equals 15 residues. The CDR3 protein is CASSYSHDLGETLYF. The DNA for the CDR3 is TGTGCCAGCAGCTACTCTCATGACCTCGGGGAGACCCTGTACTTC.

The rearrangement links TRBV11-2 to TRBJ2-2, with D perhaps assigned TRBD1 or TRBD2 (5 bases each). Germline V gives CDR1 SGHAT, CDR2 FQNNGV. This CDR3 spans 14 amino acids. Trimming cost V 11 bases and J 8 bases, with 21 bases left between them. The CDR3 bases are TGTGCCGGCTGCTCGGGATCTACAGGTGGGGAGCTGTTTTTT. Amino acids: CAGCSGSTGGELFF.

For this clonotype: A much larger clone differs from this one at a single base, so this may be a read error. As DNA, the CDR3 is TGTGCCAGCAGTCTAAGGGGTGGCGGGTTTGTCCCCCGAGGGACCCAGTACTTC. Protein product: CASSLRGGGFVPRGTQYF. This chain joins TRBV28 and TRBJ2-5, with D possibly being TRBD1 or TRBD2 (5 bases each). Deletions cut 5 bases from V and 7 bases from J, with 29 bases between. This CDR3 contains 18 residues. The V gene's germline CDR1 is MDHEN and CDR2 SYDVKM.

As regards this clonotype: The final CDR3 position lacks the conserved phenylalanine or tryptophan, pointing to a likely read error. The chain carries TRBV4-2 and TRBJ2-5, with D perhaps TRBD2 (6 bases). Germline V lookup: CDR1 LGHNA, CDR2 YNFKEQ. This CDR3 region has 18 residues. DNA of the CDR3: TGTACCAGCAGCCTTTTATCAGGGTCACGGCTAGCGCAAGAGACCCAGTACTCC. It is translated as CTSSLLSGSRLAQETQYS.

This chain joins TRBV4-2 and TRBJ2-2; D remains ambiguous. CDR3 length: 14 residues. Trimming shortened V by 6 bases and J by 4 bases, and 12 bases separated the two germline ends. The germline V gene has CDR1 LGHNA and CDR2 YNFKEQ. DNA of the CDR3: TGTGCCAGCAGTCGCCGCGATGGCACCGGGGAGCTGTTTTTT. Translation gives CASSRRDGTGELFF.

Turning to this clonotype: Mismatch with germline at one junction end may stem from a read error. The chain is built from TRBV4-1 and TRBJ2-6; no reliable D call. The CDR3 sequence is 16 residues long. Germline V gene lookup returns CDR1 MGHRA and CDR2 YSYEKL. The CDR3 sequence is CASSQEITSGVNVLTF. CDR3 nucleotide sequence: TGCGCCAGCAGCCAAGAAATTACCTCTGGGGTCAACGTCCTGACTTTC.

V is TRBV28 and J is TRBJ2-5; weak D call: TRBD2 (7 bases). The CDR3 has 13 amino acids. Trimming removed 7 bases at V and 6 bases at J, with 15 bases between. The germline V gene has CDR1 MDHEN and CDR2 SYDVKM. CDR3 amino acids: CASMGLRGQTQYF. For the CDR3, the DNA is TGTGCCAGCATGGGGTTGCGGGGGCAGACCCAGTACTTC.

This clonotype appeared a few times. This sequence may be a read error, since a much larger clone differs from it by one base. V is TRBV29-1 and J is TRBJ1-1, with D maybe TRBD1 (5 bases). Trimming stripped 8 bases from V and 1 base from J, with 17 bases between. This CDR3 contains 14 residues. The germline gives CDR1 SQVTM, CDR2 ANQGSEA. The CDR3 region has the DNA TGCAGCATTGCAAAAAGGGGCAGGAACACTGAAGCTTTCTTT. Its translation: CSIAKRGRNTEAFF.

As regards this clonotype: Mismatch with germline at one junction end may stem from a read error. The chain recombines TRBV12-3 or TRBV12-4 with TRBJ2-2, with a tentative D call TRBD2 (6 bases). The CDR3 runs 15 residues. CDR3 nucleotides: TGTGCCAGCACTTTGGGGAGGCCAAACACCGGGGAGCTATCTTTT. It is translated as CASTLGRPNTGELSF.

In the case of this clonotype: A read error may explain this, as a much larger clone is one base away. The chain combines TRBV30 with TRBJ2-3, with D perhaps TRBD2 (7 bases). The germline gives CDR1 GTSNPN, CDR2 SVGIG (reference sequence). Trimming removed 2 bases at V and 11 bases at J, with 14 bases between. The CDR3 totals 12 residues. Written as DNA, the CDR3 is TGTGCCTGGAGTTTACAAGGGGGGGGGCAGTATTTT. This sequence encodes CAWSLQGGGQYF.

Worth noting for this clonotype: Because it lacks the conserved phenylalanine or tryptophan at the end, this CDR3 is likely a read error. This CDR3 reads CASSVGGGGAYEQYI. The CDR3 coding sequence is TGTGCCAGCAGTGTAGGAGGAGGGGGGGCCTACGAGCAGTACATC. The rearrangement links TRBV9 to TRBJ2-7; possibly TRBD2 for D (7 bases). CDR1 SGDLS and CDR2 YYNGEE come from the germline V gene. The CDR3 loop spans 15 amino acids.

Of note for this clonotype: Its ends do not fully match the called genes, so a read error is possible. The rearrangement links TRBV28 to TRBJ2-1; a possible D gene is TRBD2 (6 bases). Per the germline V gene, CDR1 is MDHEN and CDR2 is SYDVKM. This CDR3 has 17 amino acids. The CDR3 reads CASSLFAGSGSYKEQFF. Here the CDR3 DNA reads TGTGCCAGCAGTTTATTTGCTGGCAGCGGGTCTTACAAGGAGCAGTTCTTC.

Turning to this clonotype: The germline gene is not matched at one end of the junction; a read error may be the cause. This chain joins TRBV4-1 and TRBJ2-5; possibly TRBD1 or TRBD2 for D (5 bases each). CDR3 size: 15 residues. Germline CDR1 and CDR2: MGHRA and YSYEKL. In DNA form, the CDR3 reads TGCACCAGCAGCCAAGAGGGGAGCGGAAAGGAGACCCAGTACTTC. Translation gives CTSSQEGSGKETQYF.

Remarks on this clonotype: Its ends do not fully match the called genes, so a read error is possible. V and J are TRBV12-3 or TRBV12-4 and TRBJ2-3; 7 bases align to TRBD2. The CDR3 contains 16 residues. The DNA for the CDR3 is TGTGACAGCAGTGCCGGGACTAACGATAGCACAGATACGCAGTATTTT. It codes for CDSSAGTNDSTDTQYF.

The V call is TRBV28, the J call TRBJ2-7, with D unclear. The CDR3 covers 16 residues. CDR1 is MDHEN, CDR2 SYDVKM, per germline. V was pared by 5 bases and J by 0 bases, with 17 bases between. CDR3 bases: TGTGCCAGCAGTAGCTCGCGTACCTTAGACTCCTACGAGCAGTACTTC. Translated, it gives CASSSSRTLDSYEQYF.

Of note for this clonotype: A junction end diverges from the germline sequence, so it may reflect a read error. This chain links TRBV12-3 or TRBV12-4 with TRBJ1-5, with 7 positions matching TRBD1. This CDR3 has 15 amino acids. The CDR3 nucleotides read TGTGCCAGCAGTTCGACAGGGTCAAAAGATCAGCCCCAGCAGTTT. Residues: CASSSTGSKDQPQQF.

Notes on this clonotype: A single base separates this from a much larger clone, so it may be a read error. CDR3 amino acids: CASREDTEPFF. The DNA for the CDR3 is TGTGCCAGCCGGGAGGACACTGAACCTTTCTTT. This sequence joins TRBV6-6 and TRBJ1-1, with D perhaps matching TRBD1 (5 bases). From germline, CDR1 is MNHNY and CDR2 SVGAGI (reference sequence). There are 11 residues in the CDR3.

The V and J genes are TRBV11-2 and TRBJ2-7; D gene ambiguous. The CDR3 has 15 amino acids. The germline gives CDR1 SGHAT, CDR2 FQNNGV. The V end was cut by 0 bases, the J end by 10 bases, with 19 bases between. CDR3 protein: CASSLDPVPTTGQYF. The CDR3 coding sequence is TGTGCCAGCAGCTTAGATCCCGTCCCGACCACTGGCCAGTACTTC.

This clonotype was seen more than once but under ten times. This may be a read error, as it is one base from a much larger clone. This chain links TRBV29-1 with TRBJ1-5; D not certain. Germline CDR1 reads SQVTM; CDR2 reads ANQGSEA. The CDR3 length is 12 residues. This CDR3 is CSVSEGNRPQHF. CDR3 DNA sequence: TGCAGCGTTAGTGAGGGCAATCGGCCCCAGCATTTT.